The T cell receptor (beta chain) under discussion was sequenced for a study of neurological immune-mediated disorders. This clonotype was counted at least ten times. Its specificity is not known. Trimming at V came to 4 bases and at J to 2 bases, leaving 7 bases not matched to a gene. The germline gives CDR1 SGHRS, CDR2 YFSETQ. This CDR3 is built from 16 residues. The cDNA was generated by 5'RACE with 10-nucleotide random UMIs. In every sequencing run, more than 170 million TCR-beta sequences were generated from 15-18 subjects. TCRdb redid the calling of the 5' RACE reads with MiXCR, one entry per CDR3 protein. Among about 79,000 distinct CDR3 sequences listed, 14% were seen once. Study-wide findings and caveats: Private repertoires in all groups were suggested, as expanded clones shared no CDR3 amino acid sequences across subjects.

The sequence was collected from a woman in her fifties or sixties in good health. The J gene is TRBJ2-3, the V gene TRBV5-1, with 10 nucleotides matching TRBD2. Material: PBMCs. The CDR3 nucleotides read TGCGCCAGCAGCATTCTAGCGGGAGTTAACACAGATACGCAGTATTTT. As protein: CASSILAGVNTDTQYF.